This record concerns one TCR beta chain sequence. The antigen remains undetermined. The data belong to a study of shared clonotypes between healthy human individuals. Every immunoSEQ plate was one replicate of a subset's evenly spread DNA. Produced via immunoSEQ multiplex PCR; TCRdb's table is partial and in-frame only. The sample shows some 2,500,000 clones, just under 95% of them seen only once. Study-wide results and limits: In contrast to clonotypes shared by all four donors, non-shared clonotypes had lower generation probabilities.

Trimming cost V 1 base and J 7 bases; bases outside gene matches: 15. The V gene's germline CDR1 is SGHRS and CDR2 YFSETQ. The CDR3 totals 18 residues. Recent vaccinations or acute infections were absent in the healthy HIV-negative adult donors. The sample consisted of naive CD4+ T cells from PBMCs. As for subset: CD45RA+ positively selected. The TCR comes from a man younger than 35 in good health. Some clones in this sample may be carry-over from other donors' samples. V and J are TRBV5-1 and TRBJ2-1, with 9 bases identical to TRBD2. CDR3: CASSLLAPGLANGNEQFF. For the CDR3, the DNA is TGCGCCAGCAGCTTGTTAGCTCCGGGACTAGCTAATGGAAATGAGCAGTTCTTC.